These 29 T cell receptor beta chains originate from one sample sequenced in a study of T cells in narcolepsy. Profiled with immunoSEQ multiplex PCR; TCRdb holds only in-frame clones, not every one. Of fewer than 30,000 clones listed, just under 85% are singletons. The sample consisted of CD45RA- memory CD4+ T cells from PBMCs. The receptors come from a human donor with narcolepsy.

This chain links TRBV9 with TRBJ2-3; TRBD2 aligns across 11 bases. Trimming cost V 5 bases and J 10 bases; bases outside gene matches: 12. From germline, CDR1 is SGDLS and CDR2 YYNGEE. CDR3 length equals 15 residues. This CDR3 is CASSVGGTSGAAQYF. CDR3 nucleotide sequence: TGTGCCAGCAGTGTGGGGGGGACTAGCGGCGCCGCGCAGTATTTT.

V is TRBV28 and J is TRBJ1-2, with D possibly TRBD1 on 6 matching bases. Germline CDR1 MDHEN, CDR2 SYDVKM. The germline V and J ends were trimmed by 4 bases and 0 bases, with 9 bases remaining between them. The CDR3 has 14 residues. Here the CDR3 DNA reads TGTGCCAGCAGTTCCGACAGGACTAACTATGGCTACACCTTC. It specifies CASSSDRTNYGYTF.

The gene calls are TRBV7-3 and TRBJ2-5; 11 bases are a match to TRBD2. The CDR3 spans 15 residues. V shed 5 bases, J shed 1 base, and the junction held 3 bases outside the gene matches. The germline V gene encodes CDR1 SGHTA and CDR2 FQGTGA. The CDR3 loop is CASSRLAGSQETQYF. Here the CDR3 DNA reads TGTGCCAGCAGCCGACTAGCGGGAAGCCAAGAGACCCAGTACTTC.

The chain combines TRBV7-2 with TRBJ1-2, with D unresolved. This CDR3 comprises 12 residues. The V gene's germline CDR1 is SGHTA and CDR2 FQGNSA. V was trimmed by 1 base and J by 6 bases, leaving 6 bases between them. CDR3 nucleotides: TGTGCCAGCAGCTTAGGTCGGGATGGCTACACCTTC. Its protein is CASSLGRDGYTF.

The chain is built from TRBV18 and TRBJ1-1, with D unclear. The CDR3 has 13 residues. V was shortened by 2 bases and J by 2 bases, with 6 bases between the two germline ends. Germline CDR1 KGHSH, CDR2 LQKENI. In DNA form, the CDR3 reads TGTGCCAGCTCACCAAGGCTAAACACTGAAGCTTTCTTT. Protein product: CASSPRLNTEAFF.

The chain has TRBV4-1 and TRBJ1-3, with D possibly being TRBD1 (6 bases). The germline V gene encodes CDR1 MGHRA and CDR2 YSYEKL. The V and J ends lost 2 bases and 2 bases respectively, with 10 bases between them. This CDR3 has 15 amino acids. The CDR3 coding sequence is TGCGCCAGCAGCCAATCCGGACAGCCTGGAAACACCATATATTTT. Encoded protein: CASSQSGQPGNTIYF.

On this clone itself: This CDR3 is missing its conserved last phenylalanine or tryptophan, likely due to a read error. This chain uses TRBV6-6 with TRBJ1-1; possible D gene TRBD1, 6 bases. The ends were cut back, 5 bases at V and 2 bases at J, with 15 bases in the middle. The CDR3 totals 15 residues. Germline CDR1 and CDR2: MNHNY and SVGAGI (reference sequence). Here the CDR3 reads CASSPLKGGNTEAFL. CDR3 nucleotide sequence: TGTGCCAGCAGTCCCCTCAAGGGGGGTAACACTGAAGCTTTCCTT.

The chain joins TRBV13 to TRBJ1-3, with D tentatively TRBD1 (5 bases). Germline V gene lookup returns CDR1 PRHDT and CDR2 FYEKMQ (reference sequence). This CDR3 has 13 residues. The V end lost 5 bases, the J end lost 3 bases, and 8 bases lay between the germline ends. The CDR3: CASSRTIGNTIYF. CDR3 bases: TGTGCCAGCAGCCGGACAATTGGAAACACCATATATTTT.

This clone was counted only a few times. This chain uses TRBV5-8 with TRBJ1-4, with D perhaps matching TRBD1 (5 bases). The germline gives CDR1 SGHTS, CDR2 YDEGEE. With 2 bases removed from V and 8 bases from J, the gap between germline ends came to 16 bases. CDR3 length equals 15 residues. Here the CDR3 DNA reads TGTGCCAGCAGCTTAAGGGGCCAGGCGGACGAAAAACTGTTTTTT. Protein product: CASSLRGQADEKLFF.

The count of this clone is one. The chain has TRBV7-9 and TRBJ2-3; 8 bases map to TRBD2. Germline V gene sequence: CDR1 SEHNR, CDR2 FQNEAQ (reference sequence). The ends lost 3 bases at V and 1 base at J; junction bases unmatched: 12. This CDR3 region has 18 residues. The CDR3 DNA follows: TGTGCCAGCAGCTTTAGCAGCGGGAGCTGGGGAGGCACAGATACGCAGTATTTT. It yields the protein CASSFSSGSWGGTDTQYF.

This clone was seen a few times. CDR3 sequence (DNA): TGTGCCAGTAGTATGGGAGTCACGACAGGGAGGGACACTGAAGCTTTCTTT. Protein: CASSMGVTTGRDTEAFF. The chain couples TRBV19 to TRBJ1-1; 7 bases map to TRBD1. The trim removed 3 bases at V and 3 bases at J, leaving 13 bases unmatched. CDR1 is LNHDA and CDR2 is SQIVND in the germline V gene (reference sequence). The CDR3 is made up of 17 amino acids.

This chain links TRBV9 with TRBJ1-1, with no clear D. The V gene's germline CDR1 is SGDLS and CDR2 YYNGEE. The V end lost 0 bases, the J end lost 8 bases, and 14 bases lay between the germline ends. The CDR3 is 14 residues long. CDR3 residues: CASSVDNGQKEAFF. As DNA, the CDR3 is TGTGCCAGCAGCGTAGATAATGGTCAGAAAGAAGCTTTCTTT.

This clone was observed a few times. This rearrangement joins TRBV6-6 to TRBJ1-1, with D possibly TRBD1 on 5 matching bases. Germline values: CDR1 MNHNY, CDR2 SVGAGI (reference sequence). The CDR3 runs to 14 residues. V was cut by 7 bases and J by 5 bases, with 17 bases left in between. The CDR3 DNA sequence: TGTGCCAGCACCCAAGGCCGGGGACGAACTGAAGCTTTCTTT. This sequence encodes CASTQGRGRTEAFF.

The V gene is TRBV7-3, the J gene TRBJ2-1, with D tentatively TRBD2 (7 bases). Germline V gene data show CDR1 as SGHTA and CDR2 as FQGTGA. This CDR3 is 15 amino acids long. Trimming shortened V by 2 bases and J by 2 bases, and 10 bases separated the two germline ends. Here the CDR3 DNA reads TGTGCCAGCAGCTTATCCGGGGGGCCCTACAATGAGCAGTTCTTC. The encoded protein is CASSLSGGPYNEQFF.

The chain is built from TRBV2 and TRBJ2-2, with 10 bases aligning to TRBD2. The CDR3 length is 14 residues. Looked up from germline, CDR1 is SNHLY and CDR2 is FYNNEI. Trimming removed 6 bases from V and 7 bases from J; junction bases left unmatched: 5. The CDR3 sequence: CASRVAGGIGELFF. CDR3 DNA: TGTGCCAGCAGAGTAGCGGGAGGTATCGGGGAGCTGTTTTTT.

The sample holds one count of this clone. This chain uses TRBV7-2 with TRBJ1-2; 7 nucleotides line up with TRBD1. Trimming cost V 6 bases and J 6 bases; bases outside gene matches: 13. CDR3 length equals 15 residues. Germline V CDR1 and CDR2: SGHTA, FQGNSA. For the CDR3, the DNA is TGTGCCAGCAGTTACACTAAATACGACAGGGATGGCTACACCTTC. Translating it yields CASSYTKYDRDGYTF.

The chain links TRBV2 to TRBJ1-1; no definite D call. V dropped 0 bases and J dropped 4 bases, with 9 bases sitting between them. The germline CDR1 and CDR2 sequences are SNHLY and FYNNEI. This CDR3 contains 14 residues. The CDR3 DNA follows: TGTGCCAGCAGTGAAGCCCCCCCGACCACTGAAGCTTTCTTT. Residues: CASSEAPPTTEAFF.

In this sample, this clone turned up a few times. The CDR3 bases are TGTGCCAGTAGGGGGCCTGGGCGGACGCCGGAAGCTTTCTTT. Protein sequence: CASRGPGRTPEAFF. The chain couples TRBV19 to TRBJ1-1, with D maybe TRBD1 (5 bases). Between the trimmed V and J ends, which lost 6 bases and 8 bases, there was a span of 19 bases. Germline lookup yields CDR1 LNHDA and CDR2 SQIVND (reference sequence). This CDR3 contains 14 residues.

The genes are TRBV9 and TRBJ2-1; TRBD2 aligns across 10 bases. There are 15 residues in the CDR3. Germline CDR1 SGDLS, CDR2 YYNGEE. Trimming at V came to 0 bases and at J to 7 bases, leaving 4 bases not matched to a gene. CDR3: CASSVGSGGTNEQFF. CDR3 nucleotide sequence: TGTGCCAGCAGCGTAGGTAGCGGGGGGACAAATGAGCAGTTCTTC.

The chain has TRBV7-2 and TRBJ1-1, with 10 bases matching TRBD1. Trimming took 5 bases from V and 5 from J; bases not matched to a gene: 8. CDR1 is SGHTA and CDR2 is FQGNSA in the germline V gene. This CDR3 is built from 15 residues. The CDR3 spells CASSQTGGVGTEAFF. Here the CDR3 DNA reads TGTGCCAGCAGCCAGACAGGGGGCGTAGGGACTGAAGCTTTCTTT.

The chain joins TRBV5-1 to TRBJ1-3; 10 bases are shared with TRBD1. Germline V lookup: CDR1 SGHRS, CDR2 YFSETQ. V lost 3 bases, J lost 4 bases, and 10 bases stayed unmatched. This CDR3 has 17 amino acids. This CDR3 reads CASSSGDRGIGGNTIYF. The CDR3 region has the DNA TGCGCCAGCAGCTCTGGGGACAGGGGCATCGGGGGAAACACCATATATTTT.

This sequence joins TRBV7-3 and TRBJ2-7; no clear D. The CDR3 consists of 13 residues. Trimming took off 2 bases at V and 6 bases at J, with 11 bases between the two ends. Germline CDR1 is SGHTA and CDR2 is FQGTGA. The CDR3 DNA reads as TGTGCCAGCAGCTTAGGTAGCTCAGGCGAGCAGTACTTC. Translating it yields CASSLGSSGEQYF.

This clone was counted between two and nine times. The chain uses TRBV9 and TRBJ2-7; no firm D call. The germline V gene encodes CDR1 SGDLS and CDR2 YYNGEE. The CDR3 has 14 amino acids. The V gene lost 0 bases and the J gene lost 6 bases, with 13 bases spanning the gap. The CDR3 loop is CASSVGTGPLEQYF. CDR3 DNA: TGTGCCAGCAGCGTAGGAACCGGACCCCTCGAGCAGTACTTC.

The CDR3 protein is CSVVFVGTGHYEQYF. CDR3 bases: TGCAGCGTTGTATTTGTTGGGACAGGGCACTACGAGCAGTACTTC. J is TRBJ2-7 and V is TRBV29-1; 9 positions match TRBD1. Germline V gene lookup returns CDR1 SQVTM and CDR2 ANQGSEA. CDR3 length: 15 amino acids. J lost 3 bases, V lost 4 bases, and 10 bases had no gene match.

This clone was seen more than once but under ten times. The chain recombines TRBV2 with TRBJ2-1; a possible D gene is TRBD1 (5 bases). The germline V gene has CDR1 SNHLY and CDR2 FYNNEI. V lost 6 bases and J 5 bases, leaving 11 bases between the germline ends. CDR3 length equals 13 residues. CDR3 sequence: CASRLTENNEQFF. The DNA for the CDR3 is TGTGCCAGCAGGCTGACAGAAAACAATGAGCAGTTCTTC.

The chain combines TRBV20-1 with TRBJ1-1, with D unresolved. Trimming took off 0 bases at V and 11 bases at J, with 10 bases between the two ends. Germline CDR1 reads DFQATT; CDR2 reads SNEGSKA (reference sequence). The CDR3 extends over 11 amino acids. CDR3 protein: CSARDTPDAFF. The DNA of the CDR3 is TGCAGTGCTAGAGATACGCCGGATGCTTTCTTT.

The chain uses TRBV21-1 and TRBJ1-2. TRBV21-1 is designated a pseudogene. CDR3 length: 18 amino acids. The CDR3 here is CASSKCGTSWGANYGYTF. CDR3 DNA: TGTGCCAGCAGCAAATGCGGGACAAGTTGGGGGGCTAACTATGGCTACACCTTC.

The chain recombines TRBV13 with TRBJ2-7, with 9 bases matching TRBD1. Trimming at V came to 5 bases and at J to 4 bases, leaving 15 bases not matched to a gene. Looked up from germline, CDR1 is PRHDT and CDR2 is FYEKMQ (reference sequence). This CDR3 is 17 amino acids long. The CDR3 reads CASSGGQGLSFGYEQYF. The CDR3 DNA reads as TGTGCCAGCAGCGGGGGACAGGGCCTTTCGTTCGGTTACGAGCAGTACTTC. Full variable domain (remainder filled in from reference TRBV13 and TRBJ2-7): AAGVIQSPRHLIKEKRETATLKCYPIPRHDTVYWYQQGPGQDPQFLISFYEKMQSDKGSIPDRFSAQQFSDYHSELNMSSLELGDSALYFCASSGGQGLSFGYEQYFGPGTRLTVT.

The chain is built from TRBV5-5 and TRBJ2-2; D gene uncertain. This CDR3 spans 14 amino acids. Germline V gene data show CDR1 as SGHKS and CDR2 as YYEKEE (reference sequence). V was clipped by 0 bases and J by 6 bases, with 9 bases between them. The CDR3 protein is CASSLVSSSGELFF. The CDR3 coding sequence is TGTGCCAGCAGCTTGGTTAGTTCATCCGGGGAGCTGTTTTTT. The full variable domain, rest sourced from reference TRBV5-5 and TRBJ2-2, is DAGVTQSPTHLIKTRGQQVTLRCSPISGHKSVSWYQQVLGQGPQFIFQYYEKEERGRGNFPDRFSARQFPNYSSELNVNALLLGDSALYLCASSLVSSSGELFFGEGSRLTVL.